A single sample gave rise to the 16 T cell receptor beta chains below, sequenced in a study of T-cell reconstitution after alpha-beta-depleted transplantation in children. Unique molecular identifiers were incorporated into the prepared TCRbeta library. TCRdb re-called the PCR reads through MiXCR, storing one row per CDR3 protein. This repertoire shows fewer than 150,000 distinct CDR3 sequences, under 25% found once; its top ten account for over 9.5%. The material sequenced was PBMCs, mostly from graft donor cells, taken 180 days after TCRalphabeta/CD19-depleted stem cell transplant. Receptor source: a male patient between 2 and 15 years old who had a stem cell transplant for chronic granulomatous disease, so the T cells may come from the graft donor.

V gene TRBV20-1 combines with J gene TRBJ2-1, with D possibly TRBD1 on 5 matching bases. The CDR3 totals 11 residues. Looked up from germline, CDR1 is DFQATT and CDR2 is SNEGSKA (reference sequence). V lost 8 bases to trimming and J lost 6 bases, with 11 bases between them. CDR3 bases: TGCAGTCCCAGGGTGGGCAATGAGCAGTTCTTC. This gives the protein CSPRVGNEQFF.

A few counts support this clonotype. The rearrangement uses TRBV7-2 and TRBJ2-5; 7 nucleotides line up with TRBD2. V trimming: 5 bases; J trimming: 9 bases; junction bases outside the gene matches: 9. The CDR3 runs 13 residues. The germline V gene encodes CDR1 SGHTA and CDR2 FQGNSA. CDR3 amino acids: CASSQLLTSPQYF. In DNA form, the CDR3 reads TGTGCCAGCAGCCAACTGCTGACTAGCCCCCAGTACTTC.

This clonotype was counted at least ten times. V is TRBV5-1 and J is TRBJ2-1; TRBD2 aligns across 10 bases. This CDR3 comprises 16 residues. V was clipped by 0 bases and J by 10 bases; unmatched bases: 10. The germline V gene has CDR1 SGHRS and CDR2 YFSETQ. The CDR3 DNA reads TGCGCCAGCAGCTTGGCGGCTAGCGGGAGTATAACCGAGCAGTTCTTC. Its translation is CASSLAASGSITEQFF. Looking up the rest from reference TRBV5-1 and TRBJ2-1 gives the full variable domain: KAGVTQTPRYLIKTRGQQVTLSCSPISGHRSVSWYQQTPGQGLQFLFEYFSETQRNKGNFPGRFSGRQFSNSRSEMNVSTLELGDSALYLCASSLAASGSITEQFFGPGTRLTVL.

This clonotype was found a few times. This rearrangement joins TRBV5-1 to TRBJ2-1; no definite D call. Germline V gene data show CDR1 as SGHRS and CDR2 as YFSETQ. The CDR3 length is 12 residues. V lost 6 bases and J 4 bases, leaving 8 bases between the germline ends. CDR3 amino acids: CASINGYNEQFF. The CDR3 DNA sequence: TGCGCCAGCATTAATGGATACAATGAGCAGTTCTTC.

V is TRBV10-1 and J is TRBJ2-1, with unresolved D. The CDR3 covers 13 residues. The V end lost 6 bases, the J end lost 8 bases, and 14 bases lay between the germline ends. Germline V gene data show CDR1 as WNHNN and CDR2 as SYGVQD (reference sequence). Here the CDR3 DNA reads TGCGCCAGCAGCTCTCTCCCTTGGGATGAGCAGTTCTTC. This sequence encodes CASSSLPWDEQFF.

This clonotype was detected a few times. The CDR3 DNA is TGCAGTGCTAGAGATCTAACTATGAACACTGAAGCTTTCTTT. This gives the protein CSARDLTMNTEAFF. J is TRBJ1-1 and V is TRBV20-1, with D hard to call. The CDR3 length is 14 residues. Germline V lookup: CDR1 DFQATT, CDR2 SNEGSKA (reference sequence). Trimming left V 0 bases short and J 0 bases short, with 8 bases between.

This clonotype was detected a few times. This chain connects TRBV29-1 to TRBJ2-5; the match to TRBD1 covers 10 bases. This CDR3 comprises 16 residues. Germline values: CDR1 SQVTM, CDR2 ANQGSEA. With 5 bases clipped from V and 0 bases from J, the junction kept 9 bases outside the gene matches. CDR3 sequence reads: CSVTPRQGAHQETQYF. CDR3 nucleotide sequence: TGCAGCGTTACCCCTAGACAGGGGGCGCACCAAGAGACCCAGTACTTC.

The rearrangement joins TRBV10-3 to TRBJ2-3, with D possibly being TRBD1 or TRBD2 (6 bases each). Trimming cost V 3 bases and J 3 bases, with 13 bases left between them. This CDR3 is 15 amino acids long. Per the germline V gene, CDR1 is ENHRY and CDR2 is SYGVKD. CDR3 DNA: TGTGCCATCAGTGACAGGGGAGGAAGTACAGATACGCAGTATTTT. Translation gives CAISDRGGSTDTQYF.

This clonotype was seen ten or more times. J is TRBJ2-4 and V is TRBV12-3 or TRBV12-4; no clear D. This CDR3 region has 16 residues. Trimming stripped 5 bases from V and 0 bases from J, with 14 bases between. CDR3: CASSPPDQLAKNIQYF. The CDR3 nucleotides read TGTGCCAGCAGTCCGCCCGACCAACTAGCCAAAAACATTCAGTACTTC.

This clonotype has at least ten counts. V and J are TRBV27 and TRBJ2-3, with TRBD2 identical over 10 bases. The V gene end was trimmed by 3 bases and the J gene end by 6 bases; junction bases not matched to a gene: 6. The germline CDR1 and CDR2 sequences are MNHEY and SMNVEV (reference sequence). The length of the CDR3 is 15 residues. Written as DNA, the CDR3 is TGTGCCAGCAGTTTGACTAGCGGGTGGATCGATACGCAGTATTTT. Protein: CASSLTSGWIDTQYF.

In its sample, this clonotype was seen many times. The chain links TRBV20-1 to TRBJ2-1; D is unresolved. Between the trimmed V and J ends, which lost 3 bases and 5 bases, there was a span of 11 bases. Germline lookup yields CDR1 DFQATT and CDR2 SNEGSKA (reference sequence). The CDR3 is 13 residues long. The CDR3 is CSASALTNNEQFF. Written as DNA, the CDR3 is TGCAGTGCTAGTGCACTAACAAACAATGAGCAGTTCTTC.

Many counts were recorded for this clonotype. The V gene is TRBV29-1, the J gene TRBJ2-7; D possibly corresponds to TRBD2 (6 bases). The germline gives CDR1 SQVTM, CDR2 ANQGSEA. V was pared by 7 bases and J by 2 bases, with 18 bases between. CDR3 size: 14 residues. As DNA, the CDR3 is TGCAGCGCCGCCCTGGTTGGCGGGGCCTACGAGCAGTACTTC. As protein: CSAALVGGAYEQYF.

This clonotype was recorded at least ten times. The chain combines TRBV20-1 with TRBJ2-7; D perhaps matches TRBD2 (6 bases). CDR1 DFQATT and CDR2 SNEGSKA come from the germline V gene (reference sequence). V was pared by 7 bases and J by 1 base, with 17 bases between. The CDR3 extends over 14 amino acids. The CDR3 region has the DNA TGCAGTGTTGCCTTGGGGGGAGATTCCTACGAGCAGTACTTC. Translating gives CSVALGGDSYEQYF.

As concerns this clonotype: Just one base apart from a much larger clone, this may be a read error. The rearrangement uses TRBV20-1 and TRBJ2-4; maybe TRBD2 (5 bases). The CDR3 runs to 14 residues. Germline V lookup: CDR1 DFQATT, CDR2 SNEGSKA (reference sequence). CDR3 in amino acids: CSARLPGIKNSQYF. The CDR3 nucleotides are TGCAGTGCTAGGCTCCCGGGGATCAAAAACAGTCAGTACTTC.

This clonotype was recorded at least ten times. The V and J genes are TRBV20-1 and TRBJ2-1; D unresolved. The V end was cut by 0 bases, the J end by 7 bases, with 4 bases between. The V gene's germline CDR1 is DFQATT and CDR2 SNEGSKA (reference sequence). CDR3 length: 11 residues. The CDR3 region is CSARDWNEQFF. CDR3 in DNA: TGCAGTGCTAGAGATTGGAATGAGCAGTTCTTC.

This clonotype came up many times. The chain links TRBV12-3 or TRBV12-4 to TRBJ2-5, with TRBD2 matching over 9 bases. The CDR3 runs 15 residues. J gave up 5 bases and V 5 bases, and 9 bases lay outside the gene matches. In DNA, the CDR3 is TGTGCCAGCAGTGGCAGCGGGGGGCGTCTGGAGACCCAGTACTTC. Protein sequence: CASSGSGGRLETQYF.